The clone carrying this TCR beta chain has only a few counts. Its antigen is still unknown. Both iRepertoire HTBI primers and Arm-PCR of CDR3 regions were used to build the TCR beta libraries. In TCRdb, the multiplex PCR reads were re-called with MiXCR into one record per CDR3 protein. The data contain roughly 500,000 distinct CDR3 sequences, approximately 12% of them singletons. Stated time point: newly diagnosed GD, antithyroid drugs for less than 3 months. Extracted PBMC RNA gave rise to the TCR library. These data are taken from a study of regulatory T cells in long-lasting Graves disease. The wider study: For under 3 months, newly diagnosed Graves' patients had been taking antithyroid drugs.

The CDR3 sequence is 17 residues long. The germline V gene has CDR1 LGHNA and CDR2 YNFKEQ. V lost 0 bases and J 8 bases, leaving 19 bases between the germline ends. Overall study results and limits: It was in persistent disease that TRBV28, TRBJ1-2 and TRBJ2-5 were favored.

These same records also appear under a second study, on T cells in Graves' hyperthyroidism and ophthalmopathy. As that study records: TCR CDR3 regions were first amplified by RT-PCR with HTBI primers. Model-based prediction identified ophthalmopathy a median 6.5 months prior to its onset.

The receptor's source is a woman aged 25-40 years with Graves disease. The sequencing here drew on peripheral blood mononuclear cells (PBMCs), taken at new diagnosis, from a patient treated with antithyroid drugs. The chain couples TRBV4-2 to TRBJ1-4, with no clear D. This CDR3 reads CASSQDTEWPSWEKLFF. The CDR3 nucleotides read TGTGCCAGCAGCCAAGATACGGAGTGGCCATCTTGGGAAAAACTGTTTTTT.